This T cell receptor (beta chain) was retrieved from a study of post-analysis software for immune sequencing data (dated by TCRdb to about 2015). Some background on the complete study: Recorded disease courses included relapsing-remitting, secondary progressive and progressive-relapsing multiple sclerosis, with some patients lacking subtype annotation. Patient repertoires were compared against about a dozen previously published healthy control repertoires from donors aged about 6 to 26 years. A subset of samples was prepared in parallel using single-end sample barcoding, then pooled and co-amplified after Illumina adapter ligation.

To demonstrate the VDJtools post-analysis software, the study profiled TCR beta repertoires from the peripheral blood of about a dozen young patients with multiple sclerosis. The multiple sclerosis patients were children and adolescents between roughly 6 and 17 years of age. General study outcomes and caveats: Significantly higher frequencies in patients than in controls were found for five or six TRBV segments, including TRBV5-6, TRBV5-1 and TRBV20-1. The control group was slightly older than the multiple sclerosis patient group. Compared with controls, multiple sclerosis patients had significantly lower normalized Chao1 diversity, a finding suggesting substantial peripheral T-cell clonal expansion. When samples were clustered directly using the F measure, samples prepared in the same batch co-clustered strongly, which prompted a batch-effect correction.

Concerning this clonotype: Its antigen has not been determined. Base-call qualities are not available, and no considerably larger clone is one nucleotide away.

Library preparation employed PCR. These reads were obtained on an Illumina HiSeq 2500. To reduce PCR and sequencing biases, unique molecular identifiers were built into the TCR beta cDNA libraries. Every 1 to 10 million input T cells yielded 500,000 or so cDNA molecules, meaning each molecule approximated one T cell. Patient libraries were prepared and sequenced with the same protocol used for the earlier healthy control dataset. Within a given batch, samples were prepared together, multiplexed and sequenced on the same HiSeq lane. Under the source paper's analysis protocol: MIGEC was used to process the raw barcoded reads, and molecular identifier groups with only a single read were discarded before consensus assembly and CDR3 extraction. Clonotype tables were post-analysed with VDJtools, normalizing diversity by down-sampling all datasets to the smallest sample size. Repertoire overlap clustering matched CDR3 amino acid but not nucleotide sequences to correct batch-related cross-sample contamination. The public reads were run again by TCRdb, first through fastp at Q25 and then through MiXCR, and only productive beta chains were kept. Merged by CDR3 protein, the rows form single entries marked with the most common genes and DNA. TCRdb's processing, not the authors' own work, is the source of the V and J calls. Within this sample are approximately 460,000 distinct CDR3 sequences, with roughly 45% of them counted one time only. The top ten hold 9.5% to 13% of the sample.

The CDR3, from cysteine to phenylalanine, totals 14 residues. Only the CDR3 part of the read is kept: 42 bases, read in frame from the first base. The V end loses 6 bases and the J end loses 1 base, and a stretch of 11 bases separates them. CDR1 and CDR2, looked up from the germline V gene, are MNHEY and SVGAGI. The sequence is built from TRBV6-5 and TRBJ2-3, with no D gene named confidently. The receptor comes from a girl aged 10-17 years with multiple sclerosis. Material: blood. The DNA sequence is TGTGCCAGCAGCCCAACCGTCGGCACAGATACGCAGTATTTT. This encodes CASSPTVGTDTQYF.